The clone carrying this T cell receptor (beta chain) was detected only once. What it recognizes is unknown. Only in-frame clones appear in the TCRdb table, and some are missing; sequencing was by immunoSEQ multiplex PCR. The sample contains 95,000 to 150,000 clones, 80% to 90% of which appear only once. This sample was taken from a study of T cell responses to AZD1222 COVID-19 vaccine. Study context: Timing groups of about 4 and about 12 weeks for second doses were pooled.

Regarding the study as a whole: Dominant at 160-218 and 743-854, vaccine-associated CD4 TCRs also spanned spike. Repertoire sampling occurred only after the peak T cell response. At study baseline, merely more than 5 AZD1222 recipients were seropositive.

The V gene's germline CDR1 is MRHNA and CDR2 SNTAGT. Trimming at V came to 0 bases and at J to 3 bases, leaving 7 bases not matched to a gene. CDR3 size: 16 residues. The chain joins TRBV6-4 to TRBJ2-7; TRBD2 matches at 8 bases. This TCR was sampled from an adult in good health. Specimen: peripheral blood, collected on day 0 of AZD1222 vaccination. CDR3 DNA: TGTGCCAGCAGTGACTCACGAGCGGGAGATTGCTACGAGCAGTACTTC. Amino acid sequence: CASSDSRAGDCYEQYF.